The 11 T cell receptor beta chains below all came from one sample that was sequenced in a study of type 1 and type 2 diabetes patients. Genomic DNA was the PCR template. A primer set of 30 forward and 13 reverse primers amplified the CDR3. TCRdb called the multiplex PCR reads again in MiXCR, with one record for every CDR3 protein. The sample includes under 300,000 distinct CDR3 sequences, roughly 50% seen only once; the top ten take roughly an eighth. Sequencing was carried out using peripheral blood mononuclear cells (PBMCs). The source is a young man with type 2 diabetes.

This clonotype has just a few counts. The genes are TRBV2 and TRBJ2-1, with TRBD2 matching 9 bases. Germline CDR1 reads SNHLY; CDR2 reads FYNNEI. The CDR3 has 17 amino acids. J gave up 5 bases and V 6 bases, and 14 bases lay outside the gene matches. The CDR3 sequence: CASSQDPGLAGNNEQFF. CDR3 in DNA: TGTGCCAGCAGCCAAGATCCCGGGCTAGCGGGGAACAATGAGCAGTTCTTC.

This clonotype has a handful of counts. The rearrangement uses TRBV7-2 and TRBJ2-7; tentatively, D is TRBD2 (5 bases). The V gene's germline CDR1 is SGHTA and CDR2 FQGNSA. V shed 3 bases and J shed 6 bases, with 12 bases lying between them. The CDR3 runs 13 residues. This CDR3 reads CASSLGPAGEQYF. The CDR3 bases are TGTGCCAGCAGCTTGGGTCCGGCGGGCGAGCAGTACTTC.

The chain uses TRBV28 and TRBJ2-6; 7 bases align to TRBD1. This CDR3 has 17 residues. Germline lookup yields CDR1 MDHEN and CDR2 SYDVKM. Losses at the gene ends were 6 bases for V and 2 bases for J; bases not matched to a gene: 10. The CDR3 DNA reads as TGTGCCAGCAGAAAACCGGGACAGAGAGCTGGGGCCAACGTCCTGACTTTC. Amino acids: CASRKPGQRAGANVLTF.

Only a few counts were recorded for this clonotype. The chain has TRBV27 and TRBJ2-7, with 11 bases that match TRBD1. Germline V gene lookup returns CDR1 MNHEY and CDR2 SMNVEV (reference sequence). This CDR3 spans 14 amino acids. V lost 7 bases to trimming and J lost 6 bases; unmatched junction nucleotides: 8. CDR3 sequence (DNA): TGTGCCAGCATTGCCGGGACAGGGGGATTCGAGCAGTACTTC. Translated: CASIAGTGGFEQYF.

The chain links TRBV30 to TRBJ2-5; D ambiguous. The CDR3 is made up of 12 amino acids. The V end lost 4 bases, the J end lost 1 base, and 7 bases lay between the germline ends. CDR1 GTSNPN and CDR2 SVGIG come from the germline V gene (reference sequence). CDR3 DNA: TGTGCCTGGAACCGGCCCCAAGAGACCCAGTACTTC. It codes for CAWNRPQETQYF.

Turning to this clonotype: Relative to the germline gene, one junction end is altered; a read error may explain this. The chain combines TRBV2 with TRBJ2-7, with D possibly called TRBD1 or TRBD2 (5 bases each). Judging by the DNA end, TRBJ2-4 fits better; the J call may be wrong. CDR1 and CDR2 from the germline V gene are SNHLY and FYNNEI. The CDR3 length is 16 residues. The CDR3 bases are TGTGACAGCAGTGGGGACCGCGAACTAGCCAAAAACATTCAGTACTTC. This codes for CDSSGDRELAKNIQYF.

The DNA for the CDR3 is TGTGCCAGCACCCGACAGGGAGGCAATGAGCAGTACTTC. Translating it yields CASTRQGGNEQYF. The gene calls are TRBV2 and TRBJ2-7; the D gene is possibly TRBD1 (7 bases). The CDR3 is 13 residues long. Per germline, CDR1 SNHLY and CDR2 FYNNEI. The V end was cut by 7 bases, the J end by 7 bases, with 17 bases between.

The V and J genes are TRBV6-5 and TRBJ2-5; 11 bases line up with TRBD2. This CDR3 has 14 residues. Germline values: CDR1 MNHEY, CDR2 SVGAGI. V lost 6 bases to trimming and J lost 2 bases; unmatched junction nucleotides: 2. In DNA form, the CDR3 reads TGTGCCAGCAGGCTAGCGGGAGGTCAAGAGACCCAGTACTTC. It is translated as CASRLAGGQETQYF.

This clonotype showed up just a few times. The CDR3 loop is CASSLGQGIGAVVYNQPQHF. CDR3 DNA sequence: TGTGCCAGTAGTTTAGGGCAGGGAATCGGGGCGGTTGTCTACAATCAGCCCCAGCATTTT. The chain combines TRBV19 with TRBJ1-5; D is possibly TRBD1 (5 bases). This CDR3 is built from 20 residues. V gave up 5 bases and J gave up 3 bases, with 29 bases separating them. Germline values: CDR1 LNHDA, CDR2 SQIVND (reference sequence).

With respect to this clonotype: A much larger clone lies a single base off, so this may be a read error. The chain employs TRBV6-5 and TRBJ2-7; tentative D call: TRBD1 (6 bases). Germline values: CDR1 MNHEY, CDR2 SVGAGI. CDR3 length equals 14 residues. The CDR3 DNA is TGTGCCATCAGAGAACAGGGTACGGGCTACGGGCAGTACTTC. Amino acids: CAIREQGTGYGQYF.

This clonotype came up a few times. The genes are TRBV19 and TRBJ1-5; D gene ambiguous. This CDR3 is built from 16 residues. The V and J ends lost 8 bases and 4 bases respectively, with 21 bases between them. Germline V CDR1 and CDR2: LNHDA, SQIVND (reference sequence). The CDR3 region is CASQFTADIRNQPQHF. DNA for the CDR3: TGTGCCAGTCAATTCACAGCTGACATCAGGAATCAGCCCCAGCATTTT.